This T cell receptor (beta chain) was profiled in a study of CD8 T cells in Susac syndrome. Random hexamers primed reverse transcription of about 0.5 to 1 ug RNA. The CDR3 of TCR beta was amplified by immunoSEQ multiplex PCR across 54 Vbeta and 13 Jbeta. Each CDR3 protein gets one entry after TCRdb re-called the immunoSEQ multiplex PCR reads with MiXCR. Of about 200,000 distinct CDR3 sequences listed, more than 90% are singletons. CDR3 length equals 14 residues. V lost 3 bases, J lost 7 bases, and 10 bases stayed unmatched. CDR1 and CDR2 from the germline V gene are DFQATT and SNEGSKA (reference sequence). CD8+ and CD4+ T cells circulating in blood were sequenced for TCR beta. Negative isolation was used for CD8+ and CD4+ T cells and FACS enrichment for TEMRA cells.

The sample consisted of CD4+ T cells from PBMCs. The chain joins TRBV20-1 to TRBJ1-1; 8 bases align to TRBD1. This clonotype originated in a human donor with multiple sclerosis. The CDR3 DNA reads TGCAGTGCTAGGAAGGACAGGGTAATTCTTGAAGCTTTCTTT. Its protein product is CSARKDRVILEAFF.